Listed below are T cell receptor beta chains from one sample, sequenced in a study of response to subunit inactivated influenza vaccine. In TCRdb, the RT-PCR reads were re-called with MiXCR into one record per CDR3 protein. The sample contains around 190,000 distinct CDR3 sequences, about 10% of which appear only once. The sample in question was non-naive T cells sorted from PBMCs, obtained on the day of vaccination. These receptors all stem from a man aged 45 to 65 who received an inactivated influenza vaccine. CDR3s include the opening cysteine and the closing phenylalanine or tryptophan. Fields, in order: J gene, D gene, clone size, V gene, CDR3 DNA, CDR3 protein. The D gene is left open where the match is weak. Not all rows give a size; the values are once, few, many and, for expanded clones, a class.

TRBJ2-7,TRBD2,NA,TRBV30,TGTGCCTGGAGGACCGGGACTAGCGGGGTCAATGAGCAGTACTTC,CAWRTGTSGVNEQYF
TRBJ2-6,NA,few,TRBV29-1,TGCAGCGTTGAACAAGGTGGCTCTGGGGCCAACGTCCTGACTTTC,CSVEQGGSGANVLTF
TRBJ1-5,TRBD1,few,TRBV10-3,TGTGCCGGACGGGACAGCCCTGAGGTGCCCCAGCATTTT,CAGRDSPEVPQHF
TRBJ1-5,NA,few,TRBV6-2/TRBV6-3,TGTGCCAGCAGCCGACACCCCCCGACAGCATATAGCAATCAGCCCCAGCATTTT,CASSRHPPTAYSNQPQHF
TRBJ2-5,TRBD1,many,TRBV24-1,TGTGCCACCAGATCAGGACAGGGGGAGACCCAGTACTTC,CATRSGQGETQYF
TRBJ2-1,TRBD2,few,TRBV5-1,TGCGCCAGCAGCTGGGCGCCACTAGCGGGAACCTACAATGAGCAGTTCTTC,CASSWAPLAGTYNEQFF
TRBJ1-2,TRBD1,NA,TRBV5-1,TGCGCCAGCAGCTTAGTAGGACAGGGTTACTATGGCTACACCTTC,CASSLVGQGYYGYTF
TRBJ1-1,NA,many,TRBV2,TGTGCCAGCAGCCCCGGAGGGATGAACACTGAAGCTTTCTTT,CASSPGGMNTEAFF
TRBJ1-1,NA,NA,TRBV6-9,TGTGCCAGCAGCCTTTCAGGGAGGGCGCGTACTGAAGCTTTCTTT,CASSLSGRARTEAFF
TRBJ2-7,TRBD2,NA,TRBV2,TGTGCCAGCAGGGCTAGCGGTTCCTCCTACGAGCAGTACTTC,CASRASGSSYEQYF
TRBJ1-5,NA,few,TRBV20-1,TGCAGTGCTAGAGCGGTCAGAGGAGCGTGGAGGGGCAATCAGCCCCAGCATTTT,CSARAVRGAWRGNQPQHF
TRBJ2-2,NA,NA,TRBV6-5,TGTGCCAGCAGTTTCTTTGGGGGCGGCACCGGGGAGCTGTTTTTT,CASSFFGGGTGELFF
TRBJ1-3,TRBD1,NA,TRBV4-3,TGCGCCAGCAGCCAGACAGGGAACTCTGGAAACACCATATATTTT,CASSQTGNSGNTIYF
TRBJ2-1,NA,many,TRBV5-1,TGCGCCAGCAGCTTCCCACGGAGGGACAATGAGCAGTTCTTC,CASSFPRRDNEQFF
TRBJ2-3,TRBD2,few,TRBV20-1,TGCAGTGCTAGAAGACTAGCGGGGATAGAGGGCACAGATACGCAGTATTTT,CSARRLAGIEGTDTQYF
TRBJ1-4,TRBD1,NA,TRBV20-1,TGCAGTGCTAGCCTCGGGACAGTCAGTGAAAAACTGTTTTTT,CSASLGTVSEKLFF
TRBJ2-2,NA,few,TRBV5-1,TGCGCCAGCAGCTTGCCGGGAACCGGGGAGCTGTTTTTT,CASSLPGTGELFF
TRBJ1-1,NA,few,TRBV4-3,TGCGCCAGCAGCCAAGGGGTGGTGAACACTGAAGCTTTCTTT,CASSQGVVNTEAFF
TRBJ2-6,TRBD2,few,TRBV7-2,TGTGCCAGCAGCGTTAGCGGGAGCCTCCCTGGGGCCAACGTCCTGACTTTC,CASSVSGSLPGANVLTF
TRBJ2-3,TRBD2,NA,TRBV29-1,TGCAGCGCTGGGACTAGCGGGAGCATAACAGATACGCAGTATTTT,CSAGTSGSITDTQYF
TRBJ2-7,TRBD2,few,TRBV9,TGTGCCAGCAGCGTAGATCCCGGGGAGGGTTCCTACGAGCAGTACTTC,CASSVDPGEGSYEQYF
TRBJ2-1,NA,many,TRBV9,TGTGCCAGCAGCGCCAGGGGTGGCAATGAGCAGTTCTTC,CASSARGGNEQFF
TRBJ1-1,NA,few,TRBV6-1,TGTGCCAGCTCCCTGGCATTTGGTCGCACTGAAGCTTTCTTT,CASSLAFGRTEAFF
TRBJ2-7,NA,NA,TRBV2,TGTGCCAGGAGGGTAGGGTACGAGCAGTACTTC,CARRVGYEQYF
TRBJ1-3,NA,few,TRBV11-2,TGTGCCAGCAGCTTAGACAGCCTAAACACCATATATTTT,CASSLDSLNTIYF
TRBJ2-2,NA,NA,TRBV2,TGTGCCAGCAGGGTTGAGGGCCTAGGTGGCGGGGAGCTGTTTTTT,CASRVEGLGGGELFF
TRBJ1-3,TRBD1,NA,TRBV5-6,TGTGCCAGCAGCCCGTTTACGGGACAGGGTGGAAACACCATATATTTT,CASSPFTGQGGNTIYF
TRBJ2-3,NA,NA,TRBV20-1,TGCAGTGCTAAAAAGGCGAGCACAGATACGCAGTATTTT,CSAKKASTDTQYF
TRBJ2-1,NA,many,TRBV6-1,TGTGCCAGCAGTGAATCGTTTAATGAGCAGTTCTTC,CASSESFNEQFF
TRBJ2-3,TRBD1,NA,TRBV6-5,TGTGCCAGCAGTTCACAGGGGTTTGGAACAGATACGCAGTATTTT,CASSSQGFGTDTQYF
TRBJ1-3,NA,many,TRBV18,TGTGCCAGCTCACCAGAAGGGGGAAACACCATATATTTT,CASSPEGGNTIYF
TRBJ2-4,TRBD1,few,TRBV6-1,TGTGCCAGTCGTACAGGGGGAAACATTCAGTACTTC,CASRTGGNIQYF
TRBJ2-5,TRBD2,NA,TRBV6-2/TRBV6-3,TGTGCCAGCAGTTTGACGGGGGGGCGAGTATGGCAAGAGACCCAGTACTTC,CASSLTGGRVWQETQYF
TRBJ2-1,TRBD2,many,TRBV6-2/TRBV6-3,TGTGCCAGCAGTAGACCGGGACTAGCGGGGTACAATGAGCAGTTCTTC,CASSRPGLAGYNEQFF
TRBJ2-7,TRBD1,NA,TRBV14,TGTGCCAGCAGCCATATACGGACAGGGACAAACGAGCAGTACTTC,CASSHIRTGTNEQYF
TRBJ2-3,NA,few,TRBV5-4,TGTGCCAGCAGCTTAGCTGGGCGGGGGCCCACAGATACGCAGTATTTT,CASSLAGRGPTDTQYF
TRBJ1-6,TRBD1,many,TRBV5-1,TGCGCCAGCAGCTTGGATGGCGGCAGGGGGTATAATTCACCCCTCCACTTT,CASSLDGGRGYNSPLHF
TRBJ2-3,NA,few,TRBV6-1,TGTGCCAGTAGAAGGGGGGACACTAGCACAGATACGCAGTATTTT,CASRRGDTSTDTQYF
TRBJ2-2,TRBD2,NA,TRBV13,TGTGCCAGCAGCGAGGGACTATCGGGGACCGGGGAGCTGTTTTTT,CASSEGLSGTGELFF
TRBJ2-4,TRBD2,NA,TRBV6-2/TRBV6-3,TGTGCCAGCAGTTGGGGACTAGCGGGAGGGTCCCTAGCCAAAAACATTCAGTACTTC,CASSWGLAGGSLAKNIQYF
TRBJ2-1,TRBD1,few,TRBV10-3,TGTGCCATCAGTGAGAGGGACAGGGCCCCCCACGGGCAGTTCTTC,CAISERDRAPHGQFF
TRBJ1-4,TRBD1,many,TRBV27,TGTGCCAGCGCAAAACAGGGGGCGAGTGAAAAACTGTTTTTT,CASAKQGASEKLFF